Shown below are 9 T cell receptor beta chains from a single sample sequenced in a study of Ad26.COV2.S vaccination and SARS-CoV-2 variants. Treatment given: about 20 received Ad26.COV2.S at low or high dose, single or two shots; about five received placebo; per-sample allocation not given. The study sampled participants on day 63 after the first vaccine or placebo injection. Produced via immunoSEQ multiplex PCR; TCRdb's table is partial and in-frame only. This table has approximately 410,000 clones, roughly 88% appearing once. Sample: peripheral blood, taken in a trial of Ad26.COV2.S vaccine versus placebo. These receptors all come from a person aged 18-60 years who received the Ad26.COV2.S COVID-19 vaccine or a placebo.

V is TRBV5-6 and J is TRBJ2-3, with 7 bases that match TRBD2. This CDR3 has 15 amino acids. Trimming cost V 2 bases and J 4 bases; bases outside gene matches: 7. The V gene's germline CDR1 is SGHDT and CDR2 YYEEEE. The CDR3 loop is CASSFDGGNADTQYF. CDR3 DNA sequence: TGTGCCAGCAGCTTCGACGGGGGGAACGCAGATACGCAGTATTTT.

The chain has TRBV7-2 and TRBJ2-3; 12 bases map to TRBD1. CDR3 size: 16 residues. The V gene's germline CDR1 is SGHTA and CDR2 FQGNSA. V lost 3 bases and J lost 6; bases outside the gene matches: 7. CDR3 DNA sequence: TGTGCCAGCAGCTTCGGGACAGGGGGCTTTTTGGATACGCAGTATTTT. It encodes CASSFGTGGFLDTQYF.

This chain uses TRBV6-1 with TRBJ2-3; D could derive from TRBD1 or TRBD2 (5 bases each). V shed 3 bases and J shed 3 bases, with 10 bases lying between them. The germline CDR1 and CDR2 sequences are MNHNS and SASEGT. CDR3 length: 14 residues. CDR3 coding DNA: TGTGCCAGCAGTGACCGTGGGGGAACAGATACGCAGTATTTT. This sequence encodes CASSDRGGTDTQYF.

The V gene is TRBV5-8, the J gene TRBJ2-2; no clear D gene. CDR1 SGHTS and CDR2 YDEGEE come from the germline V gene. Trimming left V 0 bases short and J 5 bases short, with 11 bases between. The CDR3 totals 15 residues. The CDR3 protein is CASSLEIDLTGELFF. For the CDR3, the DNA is TGTGCCAGCAGCTTGGAAATAGACTTAACCGGGGAGCTGTTTTTT.

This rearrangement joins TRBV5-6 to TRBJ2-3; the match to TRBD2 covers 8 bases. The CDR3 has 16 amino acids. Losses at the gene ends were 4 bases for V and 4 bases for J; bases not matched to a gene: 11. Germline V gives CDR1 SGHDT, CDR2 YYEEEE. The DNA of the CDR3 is TGTGCCAGCAGCGCGAGTAGCGGGAAAGGGGCAGATACGCAGTATTTT. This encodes CASSASSGKGADTQYF.

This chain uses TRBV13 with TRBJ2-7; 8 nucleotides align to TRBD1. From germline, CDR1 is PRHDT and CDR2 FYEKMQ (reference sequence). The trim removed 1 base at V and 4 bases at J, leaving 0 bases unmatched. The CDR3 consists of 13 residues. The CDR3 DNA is TGTGCCAGCAGCTTAGACAGGGGGTACGAGCAGTACTTC. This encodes CASSLDRGYEQYF.

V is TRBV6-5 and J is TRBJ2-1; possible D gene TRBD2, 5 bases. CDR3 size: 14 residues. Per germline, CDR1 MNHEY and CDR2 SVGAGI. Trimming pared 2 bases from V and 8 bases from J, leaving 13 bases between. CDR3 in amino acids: CASSYEGMHDEQFF. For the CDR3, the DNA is TGTGCCAGCAGTTACGAGGGAATGCACGATGAGCAGTTCTTC.

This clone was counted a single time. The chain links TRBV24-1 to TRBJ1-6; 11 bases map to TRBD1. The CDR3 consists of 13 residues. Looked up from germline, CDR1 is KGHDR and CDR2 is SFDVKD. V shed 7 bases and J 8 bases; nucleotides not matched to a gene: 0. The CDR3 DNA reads TGTGCCACCAGGGGACAGGGGGATTCACCCCTCCACTTT. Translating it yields CATRGQGDSPLHF.

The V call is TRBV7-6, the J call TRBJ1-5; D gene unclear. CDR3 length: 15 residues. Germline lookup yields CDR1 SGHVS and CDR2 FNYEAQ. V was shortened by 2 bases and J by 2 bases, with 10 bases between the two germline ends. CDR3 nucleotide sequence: TGTGCCAGCAGCTTATTTCCAGAGGGCAATCAGCCCCAGCATTTT. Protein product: CASSLFPEGNQPQHF.